This T cell receptor (beta chain) was identified during a study of T cells in Graves' hyperthyroidism and ophthalmopathy. Study summary: At the time of initial diagnosis and before any treatment, peripheral blood was collected.

Clinical symptoms, serum thyroxine, TRAb, thyroid ultrasound and orbital computed tomography informed diagnoses. Amplification targeted TCR beta CDR3 regions from RNA transcripts. The study used the HTBI primer set for a first-round RT-PCR of the TCR CDR3. TCRdb re-called the multiplex PCR reads with MiXCR, one entry per CDR3 protein. The data contain more than 300,000 distinct CDR3 sequences, 11% to 15% of them singletons. V dropped 4 bases and J dropped 0; count of bases not matched to a gene: 7. This CDR3 comprises 16 residues. Germline V gene data show CDR1 as SGHRS and CDR2 as YFSETQ. The rearrangement joins TRBV5-1 to TRBJ2-5, with 9 bases identical to TRBD2. The clonotype originates from a woman aged 55-70 years with Graves' hyperthyroidism. Material for sequencing was blood. CDR3 bases: TGCGCCAGCAGCAAGGAGACTAGCGGTTACCAAGAGACCCAGTACTTC. This translates into CASSKETSGYQETQYF. The full variable domain, its missing parts supplied by reference TRBV5-1 and TRBJ2-5, is KAGVTQTPRYLIKTRGQQVTLSCSPISGHRSVSWYQQTPGQGLQFLFEYFSETQRNKGNFPGRFSGRQFSNSRSEMNVSTLELGDSALYLCASSKETSGYQETQYFGPGTRLLVL.